These T cell receptor beta chains were read from a single sample in a study of T cell changes during pregnancy in multiple sclerosis. Repertoires were generated with immunoSEQ multiplex PCR, while TCRdb's copy carries only in-frame clones and drops some. The data hold roughly 59,000 clones, with around 90% observed a single time. This sample comprised peripheral blood, obtained in the third trimester of pregnancy. The receptor source for this set is a female donor in good health, enrolled as a control in a pregnancy study. CDR3s include the opening cysteine and the closing phenylalanine or tryptophan. A D gene is named only where the DNA matches it firmly. The size field is filled for only some rows; it gives once, few, many or a size class.

d_gene,j_gene,v_gene,abundance,CDR3aa,CDR3nt
TRBD1,TRBJ2-7,TRBV2,few,CASSYDREYEQYF,TGTGCCAGCAGTTACGACAGGGAATACGAGCAGTACTTC
TRBD1,TRBJ1-2,TRBV19,NA,CASSITGTEINYGYTF,TGTGCCAGTAGTATAACCGGGACAGAGATTAACTATGGCTACACCTTC
NA,TRBJ2-7,TRBV27,NA,CASKGRFEGKSSYEQYF,TGTGCCAGCAAGGGGAGGTTTGAGGGGAAGAGCTCCTACGAGCAGTACTTC
TRBD2,TRBJ2-3,TRBV27,NA,CASSSRGSTDTQYF,TGTGCCAGCAGTTCGCGGGGGAGCACAGATACGCAGTATTTT
TRBD1,TRBJ1-2,TRBV6-6,NA,CASSYGTAGDGYTF,TGTGCCAGCAGTTATGGGACAGCGGGTGATGGCTACACCTTC
NA,TRBJ2-2,TRBV7-2,NA,CASSQQGPTGELFF,TGTGCCAGCAGCCAACAGGGTCCGACCGGGGAGCTGTTTTTT
NA,TRBJ1-1,TRBV27,NA,CASSLLDRSTEAFF,TGTGCCAGCAGTTTGCTTGACAGATCCACTGAAGCTTTCTTT
TRBD1,TRBJ2-3,TRBV7-6,NA,CASSGTGADTQYF,TGTGCCAGCAGCGGGACAGGGGCAGATACGCAGTATTTT
NA,TRBJ1-5,TRBV4-3,once,CASSPNVQGNQPQHF,TGCGCCAGCAGCCCGAACGTTCAGGGCAATCAGCCCCAGCATTTT
NA,TRBJ1-2,TRBV27,NA,CASSLRADPYGYTF,TGTGCCAGCAGTTTGAGGGCGGACCCCTATGGCTACACCTTC
TRBD1,TRBJ1-2,TRBV7-9,NA,CASSSDPTGKSAYGYTF,TGTGCCAGCAGCTCAGACCCGACAGGGAAGTCCGCCTATGGCTACACCTTC
TRBD2,TRBJ2-3,TRBV7-2,NA,CASSSGLAGATDTQYF,TGTGCCAGCAGCTCCGGTCTAGCGGGTGCCACAGATACGCAGTATTTT
TRBD1,TRBJ2-5,TRBV7-9,NA,CASSPRRTGQETQYF,TGTGCCAGCAGCCCGAGACGGACAGGTCAAGAGACCCAGTACTTC
NA,TRBJ1-5,TRBV28,NA,CASTHRVSNQPQHF,TGTGCCAGCACTCACAGGGTTAGCAATCAGCCCCAGCATTTT
TRBD2,TRBJ2-7,TRBV7-2,NA,CATARPGTSGYEQYF,TGTGCCACCGCACGACCTGGGACTAGCGGCTACGAGCAGTACTTC
TRBD1,TRBJ1-2,TRBV5-6,NA,CASSPDTQGVSYGYTF,TGTGCCAGCAGCCCTGACACACAGGGGGTAAGCTATGGCTACACCTTC
NA,TRBJ1-1,TRBV18,NA,CASSPELEGEAFF,TGTGCCAGCTCACCAGAACTGGAGGGGGAAGCTTTCTTT
NA,TRBJ2-5,TRBV18,NA,CASSPLRQETQYF,TGTGCCAGCTCACCACTACGGCAAGAGACCCAGTACTTC
NA,TRBJ1-2,TRBV30,NA,CAWAQGSLRGYTF,TGTGCCTGGGCCCAGGGTTCGCTTCGTGGCTACACCTTC
NA,TRBJ1-5,TRBV6-1,NA,CASSEWQGLGQPQHF,TGTGCCAGCAGTGAATGGCAGGGTTTGGGTCAGCCCCAGCATTTT
NA,TRBJ2-3,TRBV5-5,NA,CASSFHRVDTQYF,TGTGCCAGCAGCTTCCACAGGGTGGATACGCAGTATTTT
NA,TRBJ2-1,TRBV29-1,NA,CSVQGGNNEQFF,TGCAGCGTTCAGGGGGGAAACAATGAGCAGTTCTTC
NA,TRBJ1-6,TRBV5-1,NA,CASSFTGYDSPLHF,TGCGCCAGCAGCTTTACAGGGTACGATTCACCCCTCCACTTT
NA,TRBJ1-1,TRBV30,few,CAWSVGRNTEAFF,TGTGCCTGGAGTGTTGGGAGGAACACTGAAGCTTTCTTT
TRBD1,TRBJ1-5,TRBV28,NA,CASSPSTGALQPQHF,TGTGCCAGCAGTCCATCGACAGGGGCGCTTCAGCCCCAGCATTTT
NA,TRBJ1-1,TRBV7-9,NA,CASSGHRDTNTEAFF,TGTGCCAGCAGCGGCCACCGGGACACGAACACTGAAGCTTTCTTT
NA,TRBJ1-2,TRBV30,NA,CAWGQGQGYGYTF,TGTGCCTGGGGCCAGGGGCAGGGCTATGGCTACACCTTC
TRBD1,TRBJ1-1,TRBV2,NA,CASSGDRGGNTEAFF,TGTGCCAGCAGTGGCGACAGGGGAGGGAACACTGAAGCTTTCTTT
NA,TRBJ1-1,TRBV19,NA,CASSNSRANTEAFF,TGTGCCAGTAGTAACTCCAGGGCGAACACTGAAGCTTTCTTT
TRBD2,TRBJ2-7,TRBV2,NA,CASTPVGGGYFF,TGTGCCAGCACCCCCGTGGGGGGGGGTTATTTCTTC
TRBD2,TRBJ2-5,TRBV14,NA,CASSQDLPSGVQETQYF,TGTGCCAGCAGCCAAGATCTCCCTAGCGGGGTTCAAGAGACCCAGTACTTC
NA,TRBJ1-2,TRBV7-2,NA,CASSPSRSYTF,TGTGCCAGCAGCCCATCGCGAAGCTACACCTTC
TRBD2,TRBJ2-3,TRBV7-9,NA,CASSLDSRGSTDTQYF,TGTGCCAGCAGCTTAGACTCGCGGGGGAGCACAGATACGCAGTATTTT
TRBD1,TRBJ2-7,TRBV11-1,NA,CASSLGGTGGYEQYF,TGTGCCAGCAGCTTAGGAGGGACAGGTGGCTACGAGCAGTACTTC
NA,TRBJ2-5,TRBV9,NA,CASSASRDTRRETQYF,TGTGCCAGCAGCGCAAGCCGGGACACTCGACGGGAGACCCAGTACTTC
TRBD2,TRBJ2-4,TRBV9,NA,CASSPGLAENIQYF,TGTGCCAGCAGCCCTGGACTAGCGGAAAACATTCAGTACTTC
TRBD2,TRBJ2-5,TRBV10-3,once,CAISESRAGGEYQETQYF,TGTGCCATCAGTGAGTCGAGGGCGGGGGGGGAGTACCAAGAGACCCAGTACTTC
TRBD1,TRBJ1-4,TRBV7-9,NA,CASSSPPGQGEKLFF,TGTGCCAGCAGCTCGCCACCGGGACAGGGTGAAAAACTGTTTTTT
TRBD1,TRBJ1-6,TRBV7-2,NA,CASEEGAVGSPLHF,TGTGCCAGTGAGGAGGGGGCGGTGGGTTCACCCCTCCACTTT
NA,TRBJ1-2,TRBV19,NA,CASSIVDSKPHGYTF,TGTGCCAGTAGTATAGTCGACTCAAAACCTCATGGCTACACCTTC
NA,TRBJ2-3,TRBV5-1,NA,CASSLERARRGSDTQYF,TGCGCCAGCAGCTTGGAAAGGGCCCGTCGGGGATCAGATACGCAGTATTTT
NA,TRBJ1-5,TRBV6-1,NA,CASSEAQFQPQHF,TGTGCCAGCAGTGAAGCTCAGTTTCAGCCCCAGCATTTT
TRBD1,TRBJ2-1,TRBV9,NA,CASSVAPGQGRRRTDNEQFF,TGTGCCAGCAGCGTAGCCCCTGGACAGGGACGGAGGAGGACGGACAATGAGCAGTTCTTC
NA,TRBJ1-6,TRBV30,NA,CAWKQWPGRNSPLHF,TGTGCCTGGAAACAGTGGCCCGGAAGAAATTCACCCCTCCACTTT
NA,TRBJ1-2,TRBV6-5,NA,CAARDRGFGGYTF,TGTGCCGCGCGGGACCGCGGGTTCGGGGGCTACACCTTC
TRBD1,TRBJ1-1,TRBV7-2,NA,CASVPQATGRMNTEAFF,TGTGCCAGCGTCCCCCAAGCGACAGGGCGTATGAACACTGAAGCTTTCTTT
TRBD2,TRBJ2-1,TRBV4-3,once,CASSLGRGGGVNEQFF,TGCGCCAGCAGCCTAGGACGGGGGGGCGGGGTCAATGAGCAGTTCTTC
NA,TRBJ2-3,TRBV9,NA,CASSVAWGPGDTQYF,TGTGCCAGCAGCGTAGCTTGGGGGCCTGGAGATACGCAGTATTTT
TRBD1,TRBJ2-4,TRBV4-1,once,CASSLQGGAKNIQYF,TGCGCCAGCAGCTTACAGGGGGGAGCCAAAAACATTCAGTACTTC
NA,TRBJ2-2,TRBV7-8,NA,CASSLGVGHLNTGELFF,TGTGCCAGCAGCTTAGGTGTGGGACACCTTAACACCGGGGAGCTGTTTTTT
TRBD1,TRBJ2-1,TRBV6-4,once,CASSDLPGQGNNEQFF,TGTGCCAGCAGTGACTTACCGGGACAGGGAAACAATGAGCAGTTCTTC
TRBD1,TRBJ1-3,TRBV9,NA,CASSSTGQGANTIYF,TGTGCCAGCAGCTCCACAGGACAGGGGGCAAACACCATATATTTT